The clone carrying this T cell receptor (beta chain) was seen many times. This specimen belongs to a study of tumor-infiltrating lymphocytes in primary liver carcinoma. Across the study: Men and women, 30 to 69 years of age, made up the patients. Staging of the tumors gave T1-T3 N0M0, with widths of roughly 4 to 11 cm.

The source material, roughly 18-33 mg of unsorted bulk tissue, was used to co-extract RNA and DNA. With a constant-region primer, TCR beta cDNA was made from roughly 500 ng of total RNA. Employing slightly modified ARM-PCR, three nested multiplex PCR rounds were run, and these gave rise to the TCR beta libraries. PCR rounds one and two used TRBV1-TRBV30 forward primers with a C-beta reverse primer for around 11 cycles each. MiXCR, applied by TCRdb to the multiplex PCR reads, yields one record per CDR3 protein. This repertoire shows about 120,000 distinct CDR3 sequences, under 70% found once; its top ten account for 8.1%. CDR1 is ENHRY, CDR2 SYGVKD, per germline. This CDR3 comprises 15 residues. The V segment lost 10 bases and the J segment 7 bases; nucleotides outside the gene matches: 11.

The sequenced material came from tumor-adjacent normal liver tissue. The chain employs TRBV10-3 and TRBJ2-1; 12 nucleotides align to TRBD2. The sequence derives from a woman aged 60 to 75 with primary liver carcinoma and hepatitis B virus infection. The CDR3 protein is CATGTSGWYRNEQFF. The CDR3 nucleotides read TGTGCCACCGGGACTAGCGGGTGGTACCGAAATGAGCAGTTCTTC.